A single TCR beta chain is shown here with its context. Profiling relied on immunoSEQ multiplex PCR, and the TCRdb table lists in-frame clones only, not all of them. There are around 150,000 clones in the sample; approximately 91% occur only once, and over 4.5% lies in the top ten. The source of the sample is a study of control samples from healthy donors and cancer patients. CDR3 length equals 14 residues. Trimming removed 0 bases from V and 3 bases from J, with 10 bases in between. CDR1 SGHRS and CDR2 YFSETQ come from the germline V gene. This sequence joins TRBV5-1 and TRBJ2-7; D might be TRBD1 (6 bases). The sequenced material came from blood. This receptor was identified in a man aged 30 to 39 in good health. Written as DNA, the CDR3 is TGCGCCAGCAGCTTGGGGGGGCCGTACTACGAGCAGTACTTC. Its translation is CASSLGGPYYEQYF.